These T cell receptor beta chains were read from a single sample in a study of cytomegalovirus exposure and HLA in healthy donors. Sequenced by immunoSEQ multiplex PCR; TCRdb stores in-frame clones only, minus some. This sample yields 150,000 to 200,000 clones, of which around 83% are seen a single time; roughly 13% belongs to the top ten. The sample comprised PBMCs. Receptors were obtained from a woman aged 25 to 39 in good health and CMV-seropositive. CDR3s include the opening cysteine and the closing phenylalanine or tryptophan. The D gene is left open where the match is weak. Not every row has a clone size; where given, it reads once, few, many or a size class.

J gene,V gene,D gene,clone size,CDR3 DNA,CDR3 protein
TRBJ2-7,TRBV2,NA,NA,TGTGCCAGCAGTGCGGCCTACGAGCAGTACTTC,CASSAAYEQYF
TRBJ2-4,TRBV2,NA,few,TGTGCCAGCAGTGACCCTGCCAAAAACATTCAGTACTTC,CASSDPAKNIQYF
TRBJ1-1,TRBV14,NA,NA,TGTGCCAGCAGCCCGAGTAGTCGGGGATGGTACACTGAAGCTTTCTTT,CASSPSSRGWYTEAFF
TRBJ2-2,TRBV19,TRBD1,NA,TGTGCCAGTAGTGCGGACAGGGTGAACACCGGGGAGCTGTTTTTT,CASSADRVNTGELFF
TRBJ2-7,TRBV5-4,NA,NA,TGTGCCAGCAGCCCCGGGACTTCCCCGGGCGAGCAGTACTTC,CASSPGTSPGEQYF
TRBJ2-7,TRBV9,TRBD2,few,TGTGCCAGCAGCGTTAGCGGGACGTCCTACGAGCAGTACTTC,CASSVSGTSYEQYF
TRBJ2-7,TRBV6-1,TRBD2,few,TGTGCCAGCAGTGCGGGACTAACCTACGAGCAGTACTTC,CASSAGLTYEQYF
TRBJ1-2,TRBV9,TRBD1,NA,TGTGCCAGCAGCGTAGTTTGGCCGGGACAGGAGACTTATGGCTACACCTTC,CASSVVWPGQETYGYTF
TRBJ2-3,TRBV5-4,NA,NA,TGTGCCAGCAGCTTGTCTCGCGGGCCGAGCACAGATACGCAGTATTTT,CASSLSRGPSTDTQYF
TRBJ1-4,TRBV6-6,TRBD1,NA,TGTGCCAGCAGCCTGAGACAGGGCGGTTCGGAAAAACTGTTTTTT,CASSLRQGGSEKLFF
TRBJ1-2,TRBV6-5,TRBD1,NA,TGTGCCAGCAGCAGACAGGGTCGGTATGGCTACACCTTC,CASSRQGRYGYTF
TRBJ1-2,TRBV29-1,TRBD1,NA,TGCAGCGTTGAAGGACAGGGGGAGGGCTACACCTTC,CSVEGQGEGYTF
TRBJ2-7,TRBV27,NA,once,TGTGCCAGCAGTTATATCGGGACTGGAACCTACGAGCAGTACTTC,CASSYIGTGTYEQYF
TRBJ2-4,TRBV28,NA,NA,TGTGCCAGCAGTGGGCCGGCTAGCTTTCCGGCCAAAAACATTCAGTACTTC,CASSGPASFPAKNIQYF
TRBJ2-3,TRBV5-1,TRBD2,NA,TGCGCCAGCCGCGGGAGGACGGGCACAGATACGCAGTATTTT,CASRGRTGTDTQYF
TRBJ2-1,TRBV6-1,TRBD1,NA,TGTGCCAGCACCGGGGACAGGGGGCCCTACAATGAGCAGTTCTTC,CASTGDRGPYNEQFF
TRBJ1-1,TRBV30,TRBD1,NA,TGTGCCTGGAGCCGGACAGGGGGTGAAGCTTTCTTT,CAWSRTGGEAFF
TRBJ1-2,TRBV4-2,NA,NA,TGTGCCAGCAGCCAAGATTTAGGACAGATCTATGGCTACACCTTC,CASSQDLGQIYGYTF
TRBJ1-5,TRBV28,NA,NA,TGTGCCAGCGTTACAGGGAATATTCAGCCCCAGCATTTT,CASVTGNIQPQHF
TRBJ2-2,TRBV29-1,NA,NA,TGCAGCGTTGGAAAGGGACTCCCCGGGGAGCTGTTTTTT,CSVGKGLPGELFF
TRBJ2-1,TRBV14,NA,NA,TGTGCCAGCAGCCAAGTTAGCTGGTCGCGGGAATACAATGAGCAGTTCTTC,CASSQVSWSREYNEQFF
TRBJ2-5,TRBV28,NA,NA,TGTGCCAGCAGTTCAGGAGGTTTAGAGACCCAGTACTTC,CASSSGGLETQYF
TRBJ2-1,TRBV15,NA,NA,TGTGCCACCAGCAGGGATCCCGGGGGCTCCTACAATGAGCAGTTCTTC,CATSRDPGGSYNEQFF
TRBJ2-1,TRBV6-4,TRBD2,NA,TGTGCCAGCGCTCTAGCGGGAGGATCAAATGAGCAGTTCTTC,CASALAGGSNEQFF
TRBJ1-1,TRBV6-4,TRBD1,NA,TGTGCCAGCAGTGCGACACAGGGGGCCGTCGGAGCTTTCTTT,CASSATQGAVGAFF
TRBJ2-7,TRBV28,NA,NA,TGTGCCAGCTGTCGGGGGGCGACGAGAGAGCAGTACTTC,CASCRGATREQYF
TRBJ2-2,TRBV6-1,NA,many,TGTGCCAGCAGTGAAGTTCTAGGAGAAGGAGGGGAGCTGTTTTTT,CASSEVLGEGGELFF
TRBJ2-5,TRBV18,TRBD1,NA,TGTGCCAGCGCACCTGGACAGGGGAATACAGAGACCCAGTACTTC,CASAPGQGNTETQYF
TRBJ1-1,TRBV19,TRBD1,once,TGTGCCAGTAGTATAGGGACAGGGGGCACTGAAGCTTTCTTT,CASSIGTGGTEAFF
TRBJ1-1,TRBV27,NA,NA,TGTGCCAGCAGACGATACCAAGGAGTGAACACTGAAGCTTTCTTT,CASRRYQGVNTEAFF
TRBJ1-1,TRBV7-8,TRBD1,NA,TGTGCCAGCAGCGTCGACAGGGGGAGTACTGAAGCTTTCTTT,CASSVDRGSTEAFF
TRBJ1-3,TRBV6-1,NA,NA,TGTGCCAGCGGGGAGACAACTGGAAACACCATATATTTT,CASGETTGNTIYF
TRBJ1-5,TRBV28,TRBD1,NA,TGTGCCAGCAACCCCGGGACAGGGATTAGCAATCAGCCCCAGCATTTT,CASNPGTGISNQPQHF
TRBJ1-1,TRBV7-2,NA,NA,TGTGCCAGCAGCTTAGTAACTACTGAAGCTTTCTTT,CASSLVTTEAFF
TRBJ1-2,TRBV15,NA,NA,TGTGCCACCAGCAGCGGCCTGGGGGCAAACTATGGCTACACCTTC,CATSSGLGANYGYTF
TRBJ2-1,TRBV27,TRBD2,NA,TGTGCCAGCAGTTTATTTAGCGGGCTACGTGAGCAGTTCTTC,CASSLFSGLREQFF
TRBJ2-1,TRBV7-9,NA,NA,TGTGCCAGCATAATAGCGGAAAACTCCTACAATGAGCAGTTCTTC,CASIIAENSYNEQFF
TRBJ2-3,TRBV11-2,TRBD2,NA,TGTGCCAGCAGCGCTCTACTAGCGACGGGCCACACAGATACGCAGTATTTT,CASSALLATGHTDTQYF
TRBJ2-7,TRBV29-1,TRBD1,NA,TGCAGCGTCGCGGGACAGGGCTCCTACGAGCAGTACTTC,CSVAGQGSYEQYF
TRBJ2-7,TRBV15,TRBD2,NA,TGTGCCACCAGCAGACCCGGGGGGGTGGTAGCGGGCGCCTACGAGCAGTACTTC,CATSRPGGVVAGAYEQYF
TRBJ1-2,TRBV6-1,NA,NA,TGTGCCAGCAGTCCAGTGGGGGGTGGCTATGGCTACACCTTC,CASSPVGGGYGYTF
TRBJ2-7,TRBV5-4,TRBD1,NA,TGTGCCAGCAGTCGCTGGGACAGGGGCTACGAGCAGTACTTC,CASSRWDRGYEQYF
TRBJ2-7,TRBV5-1,NA,NA,TGCGCCAGCAGCTCGCCCCGGACGGCCGGGACTGGATTCTCCTACGAGCAGTACTTC,CASSSPRTAGTGFSYEQYF
TRBJ2-2,TRBV4-2,TRBD1,NA,TGTGCCAGCAGCCAGACAGGGGCCGGGGAGCTGTTTTTT,CASSQTGAGELFF
TRBJ2-1,TRBV30,NA,NA,TGTGCCTGCAACACAGGGCCCGATGAGCAGTTCTTC,CACNTGPDEQFF
TRBJ1-5,TRBV5-1,NA,once,TGCGCCAGCAGCTTGGACGGGGATCAGCCCCAGCATTTT,CASSLDGDQPQHF
TRBJ1-4,TRBV29-1,TRBD1,NA,TGCAGCGTTGTACAGGGGAAAGAAAAACTGTTTTTT,CSVVQGKEKLFF